Below are 19 T cell receptor beta chains sequenced from a single sample in a study of CD8+ T cells in alopecia areata. As the sequencing template, cDNA was produced by extracting RNA and reverse transcribing it. Profiled with immunoSEQ multiplex PCR; TCRdb holds only in-frame clones, not every one. The data contain 60,000 to 85,000 clones, around 29% of them singletons. Treatment specified: oral pan-JAK inhibitor, 5-10 mg twice daily. The sample here was CD8+ T cells sorted from blood, taken at week 4, from a patient treated with tofacitinib. These receptors all come from a human donor with alopecia areata.

The chain links TRBV29-1 to TRBJ2-7, with D perhaps given as TRBD1 or TRBD2 (5 bases each). The V gene lost 4 bases and the J gene lost 6 bases, with 22 bases spanning the gap. There are 15 residues in the CDR3. Germline-derived CDR1 and CDR2 are SQVTM and ANQGSEA. CDR3 in DNA: TGCAGCGTTGCTGGGGGTGACATACCTTCCCGCGAGCAGTACTTC. Protein product: CSVAGGDIPSREQYF.

The genes are TRBV28 and TRBJ1-3; D is unclear. Looked up from germline, CDR1 is MDHEN and CDR2 is SYDVKM. The CDR3 is made up of 16 amino acids. Trimming cost V 0 bases and J 3 bases, with 12 bases left between them. In nucleotides, the CDR3 is TGTGCCAGCAGTTTATGGAAGAAACCCAATGGAAACACCATATATTTT. Translation gives CASSLWKKPNGNTIYF.

CDR3 loop: CATSRRREGLYEQYF. CDR3 nucleotides: TGTGCCACCAGCAGAAGGCGGGAGGGCCTCTACGAGCAGTACTTC. The chain joins TRBV15 to TRBJ2-7; 9 bases match TRBD2. In germline, CDR1 is LNHNV, CDR2 YYDKDF (reference sequence). V lost 2 bases to trimming and J lost 3 bases; unmatched junction nucleotides: 5. The CDR3 totals 15 residues.

The V gene is TRBV6-5, the J gene TRBJ2-7; possible D gene TRBD1, 6 bases. CDR1 and CDR2 from the germline V gene are MNHEY and SVGAGI. V shed 2 bases and J shed 3 bases, with 8 bases lying between them. The CDR3 consists of 13 residues. The CDR3 is CASSYDRLYEQYF. In DNA, the CDR3 is TGTGCCAGCAGTTACGACAGGCTCTACGAGCAGTACTTC.

This clone was picked up a small number of times. This chain joins TRBV29-1 and TRBJ2-7; a weak D match, TRBD2 (6 bases). The V gene's germline CDR1 is SQVTM and CDR2 ANQGSEA. Between the trimmed V and J ends, which lost 3 bases and 6 bases, there was a span of 12 bases. CDR3 length: 12 residues. The CDR3 is CSVDPRAGEQYF. For the CDR3, the DNA is TGCAGCGTTGACCCCAGAGCGGGCGAGCAGTACTTC.

The table lists this clone with a few counts. The rearrangement uses TRBV29-1 and TRBJ2-2; D is possibly TRBD2 (5 bases). Germline V gene sequence: CDR1 SQVTM, CDR2 ANQGSEA. With 7 bases removed from V and 1 base from J, the gap between germline ends came to 16 bases. The CDR3 length is 15 residues. For the CDR3, the DNA is TGCAGCGCCGCCCTGAGAGGGAGGAACACCGGGGAGCTGTTTTTT. It yields the protein CSAALRGRNTGELFF.

V is TRBV29-1 and J is TRBJ2-3; a possible D gene is TRBD2 (5 bases). The CDR3 has 13 residues. Germline lookup yields CDR1 SQVTM and CDR2 ANQGSEA. The germline V and J ends were trimmed by 6 bases and 1 base, with 11 bases remaining between them. The CDR3 loop reads CSVLPGGTDTQYF. CDR3 DNA sequence: TGCAGCGTACTGCCCGGGGGCACAGATACGCAGTATTTT.

This clone came up a few times. The chain couples TRBV29-1 to TRBJ2-7; D possibly matches TRBD1 or TRBD2 (6 bases each). Trimming pared 6 bases from V and 6 bases from J, leaving 12 bases between. This CDR3 region has 11 residues. Germline CDR1 reads SQVTM; CDR2 reads ANQGSEA. The DNA of the CDR3 is TGCAGCGTGAGGGGGGCGGCCGAGCAGTACTTC. Amino acid sequence: CSVRGAAEQYF.

V and J are TRBV29-1 and TRBJ1-2; 8 nucleotides match TRBD1. V was clipped by 6 bases and J by 5 bases; unmatched bases: 8. The CDR3 covers 13 residues. CDR1 is SQVTM and CDR2 is ANQGSEA in the germline V gene. Written as DNA, the CDR3 is TGCAGCGTCCCGGGACAGGAGGCATATGGCTACACCTTC. This encodes CSVPGQEAYGYTF.

The chain is built from TRBV28 and TRBJ2-7; 7 bases map to TRBD2. The junction had 14 bases not matched to a gene; V was cut back by 4 bases and J by 2 bases. The germline CDR1 and CDR2 sequences are MDHEN and SYDVKM. CDR3 length: 17 residues. Written as DNA, the CDR3 is TGTGCCAGCAGTTCTCCTATCAGGCTAGCGGACCCCTACGAGCAGTACTTC. It specifies CASSSPIRLADPYEQYF.

The chain uses TRBV4-1 and TRBJ1-2; TRBD1 might be the D (6 bases). The ends were cut back, 6 bases at V and 6 bases at J, with 11 bases in the middle. Germline V gene data show CDR1 as MGHRA and CDR2 as YSYEKL. The length of the CDR3 is 12 residues. CDR3 DNA: TGCGCCAGCAGAGGGGGGGCGGATGGCTACACCTTC. Amino acid sequence: CASRGGADGYTF.

The V call is TRBV5-1, the J call TRBJ2-1; D is ambiguous. The CDR3 has 12 residues. From germline, CDR1 is SGHRS and CDR2 YFSETQ. V dropped 0 bases and J dropped 8 bases, with 6 bases sitting between them. CDR3 sequence: CASSLGPHEQFF. CDR3 in DNA: TGCGCCAGCAGCTTGGGCCCCCATGAGCAGTTCTTC.

This chain links TRBV29-1 with TRBJ2-1, with unresolved D. The CDR3 is 11 residues long. Germline values: CDR1 SQVTM, CDR2 ANQGSEA. Between the trimmed V and J ends, which lost 5 bases and 10 bases, there was a span of 12 bases. The CDR3 sequence is CSVLREGEQFF. For the CDR3, the DNA is TGCAGCGTTCTTAGGGAAGGGGAGCAGTTCTTC.

V usage is TRBV18 and J usage is TRBJ2-7; 9 bases match TRBD1. J lost 4 bases, V lost 4 bases, and 8 bases had no gene match. The CDR3 totals 15 residues. In germline, CDR1 is KGHSH, CDR2 LQKENI. The CDR3 region has the DNA TGTGCCAGCTCACGAACCGACAGGGGGATTTACGAGCAGTACTTC. Translated: CASSRTDRGIYEQYF.

This chain connects TRBV5-1 to TRBJ2-2; a weak D match, TRBD2 (6 bases). Germline-derived CDR1 and CDR2 are SGHRS and YFSETQ. CDR3 length equals 19 residues. With 3 bases removed from V and 4 bases from J, the gap between germline ends came to 25 bases. The CDR3 DNA sequence: TGCGCCAGCAGCTCCCCGGGGGACTCCCCTCTTTTGTTCACCGGGGAGCTGTTTTTT. Encoded protein: CASSSPGDSPLLFTGELFF.

This clone is a singleton in its sample. This chain uses TRBV9 with TRBJ2-7; the D is unclear. Looked up from germline, CDR1 is SGDLS and CDR2 is YYNGEE. This CDR3 contains 14 residues. V lost 4 bases and J 3 bases, leaving 14 bases between the germline ends. The CDR3 DNA sequence: TGTGCCAGCAGCCCCCATCGACTTGGCTACGAGCAGTACTTC. This encodes CASSPHRLGYEQYF.

V usage is TRBV29-1 and J usage is TRBJ2-5; TRBD1 agrees at 10 bases. The length of the CDR3 is 13 residues. V lost 7 bases to trimming and J lost 4 bases; unmatched junction nucleotides: 6. Per the germline V gene, CDR1 is SQVTM and CDR2 is ANQGSEA. The CDR3 sequence is CSGWTGGGETQYF. Written as DNA, the CDR3 is TGCAGCGGTTGGACAGGGGGGGGAGAGACCCAGTACTTC.

The chain has TRBV18 and TRBJ2-5; D perhaps matches TRBD1 (6 bases). Germline V gives CDR1 KGHSH, CDR2 LQKENI. Trimming took off 2 bases at V and 6 bases at J, with 13 bases between the two ends. The CDR3 sequence is 14 residues long. The CDR3 DNA is TGTGCCAGCTCACCAGGGGGCGCTTTGAAGACCCAGTACTTC. Translated: CASSPGGALKTQYF.

The chain uses TRBV5-4 and TRBJ2-5; D not certain. V dropped 2 bases and J dropped 2 bases, with 1 base sitting between them. The CDR3 totals 11 residues. Looked up from germline, CDR1 is SGHNT and CDR2 is YYREEE (reference sequence). In DNA form, the CDR3 reads TGTGCCAGCAGCTTACAAGAGACCCAGTACTTC. This codes for CASSLQETQYF.